The 8 T cell receptor beta chains given below trace back to one sample, sequenced in a study of shared clonotypes between healthy human individuals. The protocol was immunoSEQ multiplex PCR, while the TCRdb copy is restricted to in-frame clones and leaves out a portion. The table lists a few million clones, approximately 95% of them singletons. The sequencing input was naive CD4+ T cells from PBMCs. Stated subset: CD45RA+ positively selected. These receptors all stem from a man in his late teens or twenties in good health. Some clones in this sample may be carry-over from other donors' samples.

The chain is built from TRBV7-6 and TRBJ2-2, with 7 nucleotides matching TRBD2. After removal of 4 bases from V and 1 base from J, the junction contained 9 bases not matched to a gene. The CDR3 contains 17 residues. The germline V gene has CDR1 SGHVS and CDR2 FNYEAQ. CDR3 DNA: TGTGCCAGCAGCTCCCCGCTAGCGGTGTTGAACACCGGGGAGCTGTTTTTT. It specifies CASSSPLAVLNTGELFF.

CDR3 residues: CASSFLLREGSGANVLTF. The DNA of the CDR3 is TGTGCCAGCAGTTTTCTCTTGAGAGAGGGCTCTGGGGCCAACGTCCTGACTTTC. The chain is built from TRBV6-8 and TRBJ2-6; the D gene is possibly TRBD2 (5 bases). The germline V gene has CDR1 MNHGY and CDR2 SAAAGT. This CDR3 contains 18 residues. The ends were cut back, 4 bases at V and 0 bases at J, with 16 bases in the middle.

The chain recombines TRBV18 with TRBJ2-7, with D possibly TRBD1 on 5 matching bases. CDR3 length: 17 amino acids. Germline V gene sequence: CDR1 KGHSH, CDR2 LQKENI. Trimming cost V 3 bases and J 1 base, with 19 bases left between them. The CDR3 bases are TGTGCCAGCTCACCCCAATGGTCACAGGTAAATTCCTACGAGCAGTACTTC. Encoded protein: CASSPQWSQVNSYEQYF. The full variable domain, with the rest looked up from reference TRBV18 and TRBJ2-7, is NAGVMQNPRHLVRRRGQEARLRCSPMKGHSHVYWYRQLPEEGLKFMVYLQKENIIDESGMPKERFSAEFPKEGPSILRIQQVVRGDSAAYFCASSPQWSQVNSYEQYFGPGTRLTVT.

V gene TRBV27 combines with J gene TRBJ1-1, with 8 bases fitting TRBD1. From germline, CDR1 is MNHEY and CDR2 SMNVEV (reference sequence). CDR3 length: 16 amino acids. The junction had 11 bases not matched to a gene; V was cut back by 3 bases and J by 5 bases. This CDR3 reads CASSFRAGGSSTEAFF. DNA of the CDR3: TGTGCCAGCAGTTTTAGGGCAGGGGGCTCGAGTACTGAAGCTTTCTTT.

The chain has TRBV28 and TRBJ2-7; 8 bases map to TRBD2. The germline CDR1 and CDR2 sequences are MDHEN and SYDVKM. The V and J ends lost 5 bases and 4 bases, in that order; junction bases with no gene match: 7. CDR3 size: 14 residues. CDR3 nucleotide sequence: TGTGCCAGCAGTCCAACTAGCGGTTTTTACGAGCAGTACTTC. Translating gives CASSPTSGFYEQYF.

This clone was recorded only once. J is TRBJ2-2 and V is TRBV4-1; no reliable D call. V was shortened by 0 bases and J by 6 bases, with 23 bases between the two germline ends. The CDR3 length is 19 residues. The germline V gene has CDR1 MGHRA and CDR2 YSYEKL. CDR3 nucleotides: TGCGCCAGCAGCCAAGAGTGGGTGGGCGTAGTTTCTTGGGCCGGGGAGCTGTTTTTT. It is translated as CASSQEWVGVVSWAGELFF.

This clone turned up a few times. This rearrangement joins TRBV2 to TRBJ1-5; unclear D gene. The CDR3 spans 14 residues. The germline CDR1 and CDR2 sequences are SNHLY and FYNNEI. V was pared by 7 bases and J by 3 bases, with 13 bases between. For the CDR3, the DNA is TGTGCCAGCAACGTATTGGGGTACAATCAGCCCCAGCATTTT. Protein: CASNVLGYNQPQHF.

The table lists this clone with a few counts. In nucleotides, the CDR3 is TGTGCCAGCTCACCGAACAACGAGCAGTACTTC. Translation gives CASSPNNEQYF. This sequence joins TRBV18 and TRBJ2-7; D gene unclear. The CDR3 length is 11 residues. Trimming removed 3 bases from V and 5 bases from J, with 5 bases in between. The germline CDR1 and CDR2 sequences are KGHSH and LQKENI.